A selection of T cell receptor beta chains follows, all from one sample in a study of blood T cell repertoires in COVID-19. Produced via immunoSEQ multiplex PCR; TCRdb's table is partial and in-frame only. This sample has 300,000 to 500,000 clones; around 87% occur once, and the top ten carry more than 0.85%. The material sequenced was PBMCs or T cells enriched from blood (not recorded which). The receptor source for this set is a woman aged 25 to 39 with acute COVID-19. CDR3s include the opening cysteine and the closing phenylalanine or tryptophan. Fields, in order: CDR3 length, clone size, V gene, D gene, J gene, CDR3 DNA, CDR3 protein. D genes are given only for firm matches. For some rows the clone size is stated as once, few or many, or as a class when expanded; others skip it.

length: 12; size: once; V: TRBV6-5; D: TRBD2; J: TRBJ2-7; DNA: TGTGCCAGCAGTAGGACTAGCTCTGAGCAGTACTTC; CDR3: CASSRTSSEQYF
length: 13; size: NA; V: TRBV30; D: NA; J: TRBJ2-7; DNA: TGTGCCTGGAGTATCACCCTACCTGACGAGCAGTACTTC; CDR3: CAWSITLPDEQYF
length: 12; size: NA; V: TRBV9; D: TRBD2; J: TRBJ2-7; DNA: TGTGCCAGCAGCGTAGGCGGGGGGAAGCAGTACTTC; CDR3: CASSVGGGKQYF
length: 15; size: NA; V: TRBV19; D: TRBD1; J: TRBJ1-2; DNA: TGTGCCAGTAGTCCTGGGGGACAGGGGATCTATGGCTACACCTTC; CDR3: CASSPGGQGIYGYTF
length: 16; size: NA; V: TRBV2; D: NA; J: TRBJ2-1; DNA: TGTGCCAGCAGTCTCCCTCCTGACAGGTTACACAATGAGCAGTTCTTC; CDR3: CASSLPPDRLHNEQFF
length: 15; size: once; V: TRBV30; D: NA; J: TRBJ1-6; DNA: TGTGCCTGGACTTCACAACAGGGTAGTAATTCACCCCTCCACTTT; CDR3: CAWTSQQGSNSPLHF
length: 12; size: NA; V: TRBV3-1/TRBV3-2; D: NA; J: TRBJ1-6; DNA: TGTGCCAGCAGCCTGTTAGCACTCACCTACCACTTT; CDR3: CASSLLALTYHF
length: 12; size: NA; V: TRBV5-1; D: NA; J: TRBJ2-5; DNA: TGCGCCAGCAGCCCTGCGGAAGAGACCCAGTACTTC; CDR3: CASSPAEETQYF
length: 19; size: NA; V: TRBV7-3; D: NA; J: TRBJ1-4; DNA: TGTGCCAGCAGCTATTTACCCCCCCCGCGGCAGGAGGATAATGAAAAACTGTTTTTT; CDR3: CASSYLPPPRQEDNEKLFF
length: 12; size: NA; V: TRBV27; D: NA; J: TRBJ2-7; DNA: TGTGCCAGCAGTGGCAGGGGCTACGAGCAGTACTTC; CDR3: CASSGRGYEQYF
length: 15; size: NA; V: TRBV4-2; D: TRBD1; J: TRBJ2-3; DNA: TGTGCCAGCAGCGGACCGGGACAGGGGGCCGATACGCAGTATTTT; CDR3: CASSGPGQGADTQYF
length: 14; size: NA; V: TRBV30; D: NA; J: TRBJ1-5; DNA: TGTGCCTGGAGTGAGAGATTCGGAGGTCAGCCCCAGCATTTT; CDR3: CAWSERFGGQPQHF
length: 16; size: once; V: TRBV10-3; D: NA; J: TRBJ2-1; DNA: TGTGCCATCAGTACCACCGTTAGACTAACTAACAATGAGCAGTTCTTC; CDR3: CAISTTVRLTNNEQFF
length: 14; size: NA; V: TRBV2; D: TRBD1; J: TRBJ2-7; DNA: TGTGCCAGCAGTGCAAGGAGACAGGGGGGCGAGCAGTACTTC; CDR3: CASSARRQGGEQYF
length: 14; size: NA; V: TRBV15; D: TRBD2; J: TRBJ2-1; DNA: TGTGCCACTAGTGCGGGGGGGATCGTAAATGAGCAGTTCTTC; CDR3: CATSAGGIVNEQFF
length: 15; size: NA; V: TRBV5-1; D: TRBD1; J: TRBJ2-7; DNA: TGCGCCAGCAGCATGGGGGACAGTAGGTCCTACGAGCAGTACTTC; CDR3: CASSMGDSRSYEQYF
length: 15; size: once; V: TRBV6-5; D: TRBD2; J: TRBJ2-7; DNA: TGTGCCAGCAGGTCCACCAAGCGGGGAGGGTACGAGCAGTACTTC; CDR3: CASRSTKRGGYEQYF
length: 14; size: NA; V: TRBV5-1; D: TRBD1; J: TRBJ1-2; DNA: TGCGCCAGCAGCCCCGGGACAGGGCTCTATGGCTACACCTTC; CDR3: CASSPGTGLYGYTF
length: 15; size: NA; V: TRBV5-1; D: TRBD2; J: TRBJ2-1; DNA: TGCGCCAGCAGCTTGGCAGGGACTAGCGGGGGTTGGTGGTTCTTC; CDR3: CASSLAGTSGGWWFF
length: 16; size: NA; V: TRBV7-8; D: NA; J: TRBJ2-2; DNA: TGTGCCAGCAGCTTGGTTGGGCAGGAGAACACCGGGGAGCTGTTTTTT; CDR3: CASSLVGQENTGELFF
length: 18; size: NA; V: TRBV9; D: TRBD2; J: TRBJ2-1; DNA: TGTGCCAGCTCCCACCCGACTAGCGGGGGACCCCTCGGCGGAGAGCAGTTCTTC; CDR3: CASSHPTSGGPLGGEQFF
length: 14; size: NA; V: TRBV18; D: NA; J: TRBJ2-7; DNA: TGTGCCAGCTCAGCCACCTCTTCAGGGGCCGAGCAGTACTTC; CDR3: CASSATSSGAEQYF
length: 16; size: NA; V: TRBV7-2; D: TRBD1; J: TRBJ1-2; DNA: TGTGCCAGCAGCTTATTATCCAGGGGGCTAGACTATGGCTACACCTTC; CDR3: CASSLLSRGLDYGYTF
length: 15; size: NA; V: TRBV5-6; D: TRBD1; J: TRBJ1-2; DNA: TGTGCCAGCAGCGAGGGACAGGGGGCTTACTATGGCTACACCTTC; CDR3: CASSEGQGAYYGYTF
length: 14; size: once; V: TRBV18; D: NA; J: TRBJ2-3; DNA: TGTGCCAGCCAGACAACAGGGAACACAGATACGCAGTATTTT; CDR3: CASQTTGNTDTQYF
length: 16; size: NA; V: TRBV5-1; D: TRBD1; J: TRBJ1-5; DNA: TGCGCCAGCAGCCCGGGACAGGGGCTCGGCAATCAGCCCCAGCATTTT; CDR3: CASSPGQGLGNQPQHF
length: 14; size: NA; V: TRBV10-3; D: TRBD1; J: TRBJ1-6; DNA: TGTGCCATCAGCGCGGACAGGGGGGATTCACCCCTCCACTTT; CDR3: CAISADRGDSPLHF